Following are 5 T cell receptor beta chains from one sample sequenced in a study of T cell responses to AZD1222 COVID-19 vaccine. Profiled with immunoSEQ multiplex PCR; TCRdb holds only in-frame clones, not every one. The table lists around 89,000 clones, 70% to 90% of them singletons. This material consisted of peripheral blood, taken 28 days after the second AZD1222 dose. All receptors derive from an adult who received the AZD1222 COVID-19 vaccine.

Regarding this clone: Compared with germline, one end of the junction differs, possibly owing to a read error. This chain links TRBV10-2 with TRBJ2-7, with D possibly matching TRBD2 (7 bases). Germline values: CDR1 WSHSY, CDR2 SAAADI. CDR3 size: 16 residues. In DNA, the CDR3 is TGCGCCAGCAGTGAGTCGAGGCGGGGGCGTTCCTCCGAGCAGTACTTC. This codes for CASSESRRGRSSEQYF.

The genes are TRBV2 and TRBJ1-2; D gene uncertain. The V end lost 4 bases, the J end lost 4 bases, and 10 bases lay between the germline ends. CDR1 and CDR2 (germline): SNHLY, FYNNEI. CDR3 length: 13 amino acids. CDR3 coding DNA: TGTGCCAGCAGTGGTACGCCTAGCTATGGCTACACCTTC. Amino acid sequence: CASSGTPSYGYTF.

The chain employs TRBV7-2 and TRBJ2-2, with 14 bases identical to TRBD2. This CDR3 has 18 residues. The germline V gene encodes CDR1 SGHTA and CDR2 FQGNSA. J was trimmed by 2 bases and V by 4 bases; bases with no gene match: 6. CDR3 coding DNA: TGTGCCAGCAGCTCGCGACTAGCGGGGGGGCCTAACACCGGGGAGCTGTTTTTT. As protein: CASSSRLAGGPNTGELFF. The full variable domain, its missing parts supplied by reference TRBV7-2 and TRBJ2-2, is GAGVSQSPSNKVTEKGKDVELRCDPISGHTALYWYRQSLGQGLEFLIYFQGNSAPDKSGLPSDRFSAERTGGSVSTLTIQRTQQEDSAVYLCASSSRLAGGPNTGELFFGEGSRLTVL.

V is TRBV25-1 and J is TRBJ1-5; D possibly corresponds to TRBD1 (5 bases). Trimming shortened V by 4 bases and J by 2 bases, and 12 bases separated the two germline ends. Per germline, CDR1 MGHDK and CDR2 SYGVNS. This CDR3 has 15 amino acids. CDR3 residues: CASSGEGRGNQPQHF. The CDR3 region has the DNA TGTGCCAGCAGTGGCGAGGGCAGGGGCAATCAGCCCCAGCATTTT.

V is TRBV2 and J is TRBJ2-2; 10 positions match TRBD2. This CDR3 spans 14 amino acids. The V gene's germline CDR1 is SNHLY and CDR2 FYNNEI. V shed 7 bases, J shed 4 bases, and the junction held 3 bases outside the gene matches. The CDR3 DNA reads TGTGCCAGCAAGGGACTAGCGTTCACCGGGGAGCTGTTTTTT. Encoded protein: CASKGLAFTGELFF. Looking up the rest from reference TRBV2 and TRBJ2-2 gives the full variable domain: EPEVTQTPSHQVTQMGQEVILRCVPISNHLYFYWYRQILGQKVEFLVSFYNNEISEKSEIFDDQFSVERPDGSNFTLKIRSTKLEDSAMYFCASKGLAFTGELFFGEGSRLTVL.